This entry concerns a single T cell receptor beta chain. What it recognizes is unknown. One end of the junction does not line up with germline, which may come from a read error. Orbital computed tomography, thyroid ultrasound, TRAb, serum thyroxine and clinical symptoms formed the basis of diagnosis. The authors amplified TCR beta CDR3 regions, and they did so from RNA transcripts for repertoire sequencing. Investigators did first-round RT-PCR with HTBI primers, then second-round multiplex PCR. TCRdb redid the calling of the multiplex PCR reads with MiXCR, one entry per CDR3 protein. The data contain roughly 1.1 million distinct CDR3 sequences, 36% of them singletons. This sample is part of a study of Graves' ophthalmopathy and Graves' hyperthyroidism. The study, taken as a whole, reports: The majority of expanded thyroid clonotypes above 0.001 frequency also occurred in blood. For predicting ophthalmopathy progression, the model had 70.59% sensitivity and 72% to 85% specificity.

Sample: peripheral blood or thyroid tissue (not recorded which). This TCR was sampled from an adult man with Graves' hyperthyroidism.

CDR3 DNA sequence: TGTGCCAGCAGTTACTCGGCGGCAGGGAGGGATCAGCCCCAGCATTTT. Protein sequence: CASSYSAAGRDQPQHF. The V and J genes are TRBV10-3 and TRBJ1-5; perhaps TRBD1 as D (5 bases). CDR3 size: 16 residues. CDR1 and CDR2 (germline): ENHRY, SYGVKD.